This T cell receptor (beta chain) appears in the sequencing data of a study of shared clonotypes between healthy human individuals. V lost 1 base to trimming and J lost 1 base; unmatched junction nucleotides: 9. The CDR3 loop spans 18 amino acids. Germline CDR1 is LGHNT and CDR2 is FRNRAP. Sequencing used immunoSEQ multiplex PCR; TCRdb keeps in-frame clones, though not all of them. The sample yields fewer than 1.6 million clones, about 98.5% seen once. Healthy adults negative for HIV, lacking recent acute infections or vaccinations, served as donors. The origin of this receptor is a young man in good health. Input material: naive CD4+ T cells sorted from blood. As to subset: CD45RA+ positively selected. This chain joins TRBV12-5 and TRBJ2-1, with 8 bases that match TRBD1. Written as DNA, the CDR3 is TGTGCTAGTGGTTTGGGACCCGACAGGGGATATTCCTACAATGAGCAGTTCTTC. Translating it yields CASGLGPDRGYSYNEQFF.